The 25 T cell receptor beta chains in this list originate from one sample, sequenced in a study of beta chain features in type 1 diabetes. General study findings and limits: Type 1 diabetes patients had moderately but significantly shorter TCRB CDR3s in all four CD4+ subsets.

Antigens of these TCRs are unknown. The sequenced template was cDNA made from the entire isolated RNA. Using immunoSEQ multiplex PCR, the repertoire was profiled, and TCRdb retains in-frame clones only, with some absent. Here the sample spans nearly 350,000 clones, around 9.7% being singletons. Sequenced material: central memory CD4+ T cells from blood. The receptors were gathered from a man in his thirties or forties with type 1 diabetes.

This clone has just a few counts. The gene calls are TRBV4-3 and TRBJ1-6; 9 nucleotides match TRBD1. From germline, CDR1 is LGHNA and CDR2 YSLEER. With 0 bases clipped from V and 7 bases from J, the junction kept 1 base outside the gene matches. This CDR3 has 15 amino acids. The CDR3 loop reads CASSQETGGNSPLHF. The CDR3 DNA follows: TGCGCCAGCAGCCAAGAGACAGGGGGAAATTCACCCCTCCACTTT.

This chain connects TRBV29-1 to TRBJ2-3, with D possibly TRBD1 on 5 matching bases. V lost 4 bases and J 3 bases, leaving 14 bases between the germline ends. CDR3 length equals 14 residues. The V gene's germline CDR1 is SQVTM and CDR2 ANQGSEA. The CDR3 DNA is TGCAGCGTTGGGGCAGGGTGGGGAACAGATACGCAGTATTTT. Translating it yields CSVGAGWGTDTQYF.

The DNA of the CDR3 is TGCAGCGCCGGACAGGGTAGGACTGGGGCCAACGTCCTGACTTTC. This translates into CSAGQGRTGANVLTF. The chain recombines TRBV29-1 with TRBJ2-6; 8 nucleotides agree with TRBD1. The CDR3 is 15 amino acids. The ends lost 7 bases at V and 2 bases at J; junction bases unmatched: 7. Looked up from germline, CDR1 is SQVTM and CDR2 is ANQGSEA.

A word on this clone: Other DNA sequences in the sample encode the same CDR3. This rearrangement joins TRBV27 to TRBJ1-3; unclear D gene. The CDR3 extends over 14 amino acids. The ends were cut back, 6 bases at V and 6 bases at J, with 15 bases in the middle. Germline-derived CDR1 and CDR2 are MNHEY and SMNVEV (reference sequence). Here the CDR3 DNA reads TGTGCCAGCAGACGAGAGAGCTATACAAACACCATATATTTT. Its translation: CASRRESYTNTIYF.

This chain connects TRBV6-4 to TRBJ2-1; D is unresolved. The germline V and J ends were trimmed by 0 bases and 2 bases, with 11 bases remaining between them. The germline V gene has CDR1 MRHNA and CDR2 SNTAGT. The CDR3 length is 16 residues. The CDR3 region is CASSDSDPGTYNEQFF. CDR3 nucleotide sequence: TGTGCCAGCAGTGACTCAGACCCGGGCACCTACAATGAGCAGTTCTTC.

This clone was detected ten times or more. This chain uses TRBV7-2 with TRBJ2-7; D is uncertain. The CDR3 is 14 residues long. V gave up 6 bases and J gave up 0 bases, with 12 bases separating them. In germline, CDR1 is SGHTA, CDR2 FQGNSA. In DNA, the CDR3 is TGTGCCAGCAGGAGTGGCGGTTCCTCCTACGAGCAGTACTTC. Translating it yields CASRSGGSSYEQYF.

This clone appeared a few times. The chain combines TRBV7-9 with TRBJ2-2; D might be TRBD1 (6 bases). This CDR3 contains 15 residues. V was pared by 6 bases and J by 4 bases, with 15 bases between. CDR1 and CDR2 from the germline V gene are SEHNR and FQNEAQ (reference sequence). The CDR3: CASRQGEEITGELFF. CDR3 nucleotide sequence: TGTGCCAGCAGACAGGGCGAGGAAATCACCGGGGAGCTGTTTTTT.

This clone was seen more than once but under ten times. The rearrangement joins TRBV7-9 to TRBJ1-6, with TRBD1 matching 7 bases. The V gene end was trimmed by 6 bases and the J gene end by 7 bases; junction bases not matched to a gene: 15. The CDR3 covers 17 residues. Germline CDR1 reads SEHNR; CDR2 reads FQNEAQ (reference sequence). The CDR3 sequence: CASSRSSGGTGNSPLHF. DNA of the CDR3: TGTGCCAGCAGTCGTTCTTCAGGGGGAACAGGAAATTCACCCCTCCACTTT.

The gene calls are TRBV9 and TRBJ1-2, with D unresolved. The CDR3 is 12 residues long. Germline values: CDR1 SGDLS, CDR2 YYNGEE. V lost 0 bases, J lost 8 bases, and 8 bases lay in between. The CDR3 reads CASSVAGGGYTF. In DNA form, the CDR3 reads TGTGCCAGCAGCGTAGCTGGAGGGGGCTACACCTTC.

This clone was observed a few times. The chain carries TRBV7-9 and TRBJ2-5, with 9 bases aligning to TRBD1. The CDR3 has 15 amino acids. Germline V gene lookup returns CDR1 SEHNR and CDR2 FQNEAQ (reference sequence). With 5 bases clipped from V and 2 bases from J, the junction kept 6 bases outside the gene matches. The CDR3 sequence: CASSQGTGRQETQYF. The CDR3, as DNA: TGTGCCAGCAGCCAAGGGACAGGGAGGCAAGAGACCCAGTACTTC.

The DNA for the CDR3 is TGTGCCAGCAGATACGGCAGCTCCTACAATGAGCAGTTCTTC. It encodes CASRYGSSYNEQFF. The V gene is TRBV2, the J gene TRBJ2-1; no firm D call. Germline values: CDR1 SNHLY, CDR2 FYNNEI. This CDR3 contains 14 residues. The germline V and J ends were trimmed by 6 bases and 0 bases, with 9 bases remaining between them.

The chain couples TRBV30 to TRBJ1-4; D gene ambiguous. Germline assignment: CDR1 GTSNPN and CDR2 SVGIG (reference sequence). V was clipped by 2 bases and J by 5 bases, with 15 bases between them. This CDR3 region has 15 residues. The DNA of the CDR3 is TGTGCCTGGAGTTCCCGGGTCCCTTCAAATGAAAAACTGTTTTTT. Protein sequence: CAWSSRVPSNEKLFF. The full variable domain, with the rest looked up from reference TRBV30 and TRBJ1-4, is SQTIHQWPATLVQPVGSPLSLECTVEGTSNPNLYWYRQAAGRGLQLLFYSVGIGQISSEVPQNLSASRPQDRQFILSSKKLLLSDSGFYLCAWSSRVPSNEKLFFGSGTQLSVL.

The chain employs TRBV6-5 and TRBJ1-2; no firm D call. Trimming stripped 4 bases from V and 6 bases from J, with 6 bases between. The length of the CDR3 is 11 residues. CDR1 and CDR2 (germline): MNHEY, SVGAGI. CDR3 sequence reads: CASSSRDGYTF. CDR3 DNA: TGTGCCAGCAGTTCGCGAGATGGCTACACCTTC.

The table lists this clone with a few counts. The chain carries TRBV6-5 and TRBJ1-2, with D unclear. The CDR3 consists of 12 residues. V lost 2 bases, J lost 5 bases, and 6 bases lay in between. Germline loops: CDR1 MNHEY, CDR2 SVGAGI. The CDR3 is CASSYRGYGYTF. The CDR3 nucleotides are TGTGCCAGCAGTTACAGAGGGTATGGCTACACCTTC.

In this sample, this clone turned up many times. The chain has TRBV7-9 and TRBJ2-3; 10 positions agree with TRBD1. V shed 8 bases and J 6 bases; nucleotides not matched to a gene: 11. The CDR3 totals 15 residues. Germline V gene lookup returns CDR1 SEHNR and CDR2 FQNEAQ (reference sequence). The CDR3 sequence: CASRPWTGGSDTQYF. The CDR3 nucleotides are TGTGCCAGCCGCCCGTGGACAGGGGGTTCCGATACGCAGTATTTT.

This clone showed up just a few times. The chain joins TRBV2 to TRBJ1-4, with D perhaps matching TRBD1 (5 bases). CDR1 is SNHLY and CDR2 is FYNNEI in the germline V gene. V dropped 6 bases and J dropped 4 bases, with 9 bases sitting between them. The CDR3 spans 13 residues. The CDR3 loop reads CASRTEVNEKLFF. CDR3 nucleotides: TGTGCCAGCAGGACAGAAGTTAATGAAAAACTGTTTTTT. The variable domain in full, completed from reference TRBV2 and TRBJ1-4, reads EPEVTQTPSHQVTQMGQEVILRCVPISNHLYFYWYRQILGQKVEFLVSFYNNEISEKSEIFDDQFSVERPDGSNFTLKIRSTKLEDSAMYFCASRTEVNEKLFFGSGTQLSVL.

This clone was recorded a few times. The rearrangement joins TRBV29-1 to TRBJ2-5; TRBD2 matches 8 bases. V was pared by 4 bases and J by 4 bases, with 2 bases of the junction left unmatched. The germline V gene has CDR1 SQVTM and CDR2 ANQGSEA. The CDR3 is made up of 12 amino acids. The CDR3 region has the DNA TGCAGCGTTGGCCGGGGGGGAGAGACCCAGTACTTC. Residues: CSVGRGGETQYF.

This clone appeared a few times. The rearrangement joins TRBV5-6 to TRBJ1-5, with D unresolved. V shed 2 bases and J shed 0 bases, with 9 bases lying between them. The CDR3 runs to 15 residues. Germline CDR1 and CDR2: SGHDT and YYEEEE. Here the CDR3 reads CASSFNPNSNQPQHF. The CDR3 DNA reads TGTGCCAGCAGCTTTAACCCCAATAGCAATCAGCCCCAGCATTTT.

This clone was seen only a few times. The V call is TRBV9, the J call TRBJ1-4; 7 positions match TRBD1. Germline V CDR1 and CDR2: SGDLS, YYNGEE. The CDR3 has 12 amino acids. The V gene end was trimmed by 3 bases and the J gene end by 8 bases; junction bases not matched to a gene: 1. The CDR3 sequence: CASSGGGEKLFF. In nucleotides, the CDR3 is TGTGCCAGCAGCGGAGGGGGCGAAAAACTGTTTTTT.

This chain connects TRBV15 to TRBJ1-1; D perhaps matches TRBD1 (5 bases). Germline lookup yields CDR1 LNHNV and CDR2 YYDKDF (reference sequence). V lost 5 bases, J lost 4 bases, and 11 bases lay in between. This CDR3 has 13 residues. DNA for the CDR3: TGTGCCACCAGCTCGGGGCCGGGCACTGAAGCTTTCTTT. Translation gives CATSSGPGTEAFF. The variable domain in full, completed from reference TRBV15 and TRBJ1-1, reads DAMVIQNPRYQVTQFGKPVTLSCSQTLNHNVMYWYQQKSSQAPKLLFHYYDKDFNNEADTPDNFQSRRPNTSFCFLDIRSPGLGDTAMYLCATSSGPGTEAFFGQGTRLTVV.

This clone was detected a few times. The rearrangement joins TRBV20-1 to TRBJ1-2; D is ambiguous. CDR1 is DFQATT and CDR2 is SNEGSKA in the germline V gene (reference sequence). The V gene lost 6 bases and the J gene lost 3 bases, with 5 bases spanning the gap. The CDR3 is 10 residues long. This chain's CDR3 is CSAFYYGYTF. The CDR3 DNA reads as TGCAGTGCATTCTACTATGGCTACACCTTC.

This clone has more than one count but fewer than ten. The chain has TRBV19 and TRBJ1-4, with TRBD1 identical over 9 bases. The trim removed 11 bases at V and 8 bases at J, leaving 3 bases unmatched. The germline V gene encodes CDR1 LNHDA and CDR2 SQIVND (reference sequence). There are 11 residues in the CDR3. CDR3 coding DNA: TGTGCCGGGGGACAGGGAGAAAAACTGTTTTTT. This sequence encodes CAGGQGEKLFF.

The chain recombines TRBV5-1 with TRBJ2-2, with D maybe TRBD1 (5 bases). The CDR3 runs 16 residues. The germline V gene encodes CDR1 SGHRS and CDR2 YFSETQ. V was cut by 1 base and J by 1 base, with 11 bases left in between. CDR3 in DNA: TGCGCCAGCAGCTTGATGGCAGGGATGAACACCGGGGAGCTGTTTTTT. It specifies CASSLMAGMNTGELFF.

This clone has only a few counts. This CDR3 reads CSAWSGTEAFF. The CDR3 DNA is TGCAGTGCTTGGAGTGGCACTGAAGCTTTCTTT. The chain combines TRBV20-1 with TRBJ1-1, with D hard to call. This CDR3 is built from 11 residues. The V end lost 5 bases, the J end lost 4 bases, and 8 bases lay between the germline ends. Germline CDR1 DFQATT, CDR2 SNEGSKA (reference sequence).

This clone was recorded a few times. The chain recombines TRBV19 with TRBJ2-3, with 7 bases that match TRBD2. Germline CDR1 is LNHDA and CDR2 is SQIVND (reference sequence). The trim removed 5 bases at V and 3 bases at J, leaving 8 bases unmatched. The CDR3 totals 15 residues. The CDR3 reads CASSWSSGFTDTQYF. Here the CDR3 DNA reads TGTGCCAGTAGTTGGTCTAGCGGATTTACAGATACGCAGTATTTT. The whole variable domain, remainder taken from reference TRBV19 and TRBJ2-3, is DGGITQSPKYLFRKEGQNVTLSCEQNLNHDAMYWYRQDPGQGLRLIYYSQIVNDFQKGDIAEGYSVSREKKESFPLTVTSAQKNPTAFYLCASSWSSGFTDTQYFGPGTRLTVL.